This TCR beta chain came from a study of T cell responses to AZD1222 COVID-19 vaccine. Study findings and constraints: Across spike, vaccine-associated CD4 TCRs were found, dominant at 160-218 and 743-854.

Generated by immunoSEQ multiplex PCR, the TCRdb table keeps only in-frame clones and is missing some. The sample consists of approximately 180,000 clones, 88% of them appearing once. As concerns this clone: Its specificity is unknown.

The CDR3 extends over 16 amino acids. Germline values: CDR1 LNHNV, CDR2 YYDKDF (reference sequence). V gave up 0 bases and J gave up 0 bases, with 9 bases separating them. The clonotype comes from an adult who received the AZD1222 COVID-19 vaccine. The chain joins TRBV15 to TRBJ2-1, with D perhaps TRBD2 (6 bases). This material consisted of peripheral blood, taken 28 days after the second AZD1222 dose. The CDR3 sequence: CATSRDRGSSYNEQFF. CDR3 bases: TGTGCCACCAGCAGAGACCGGGGGAGCTCCTACAATGAGCAGTTCTTC.